This passage covers 24 T cell receptor beta chains from one sample sequenced in a study of shared clonotypes between healthy human individuals. Data came from immunoSEQ multiplex PCR; TCRdb stores just in-frame clones and leaves some out. The repertoire has about 2.4 million clones, just over 90% of them found once; the top ten carry 0.13% to 0.15%. Specimen: naive CD4+ T cells sorted from blood. As for subset: CD45RA+ positively selected. These receptors were obtained from a man younger than 35 in good health.

Remarks on this clone: Additional DNA sequences in this sample encode the identical CDR3. V usage is TRBV5-5 and J usage is TRBJ1-5; possibly TRBD1 for D (5 bases). Germline loops: CDR1 SGHKS, CDR2 YYEKEE (reference sequence). The ends were cut back, 4 bases at V and 2 bases at J, with 10 bases in the middle. The CDR3 has 14 residues. CDR3 region: CASSLEGGNQPQHF. Here the CDR3 DNA reads TGTGCCAGCAGCCTGGAAGGGGGCAATCAGCCCCAGCATTTT.

This chain joins TRBV5-1 and TRBJ2-1, with D perhaps TRBD2 (6 bases). CDR1 and CDR2 from the germline V gene are SGHRS and YFSETQ. V was pared by 4 bases and J by 8 bases, with 16 bases between. This CDR3 is 14 amino acids long. In nucleotides, the CDR3 is TGCGCCAGCAGCCAGGGACTCCAAGGGGATGAGCAGTTCTTC. This encodes CASSQGLQGDEQFF.

This chain connects TRBV10-3 to TRBJ2-1, with 12 bases matching TRBD2. Trimming took 6 bases from V and 2 from J; bases not matched to a gene: 2. The CDR3 has 15 residues. The V gene's germline CDR1 is ENHRY and CDR2 SYGVKD. CDR3 bases: TGTGCCATCAGCCCTAGCGGGGGGGCCTACAATGAGCAGTTCTTC. This sequence encodes CAISPSGGAYNEQFF.

This chain connects TRBV12-5 to TRBJ2-7, with D possibly matching TRBD2 (6 bases). The CDR3 covers 15 residues. The V gene's germline CDR1 is LGHNT and CDR2 FRNRAP. Trimming took 3 bases from V and 6 from J, leaving 18 bases between them. The DNA for the CDR3 is TGTGCTAGTGGTTTAGGACGACTAGGCGAGCTCGAGCAGTACTTC. This codes for CASGLGRLGELEQYF.

Here the CDR3 reads CASLSQGGSEAFF. The CDR3 DNA reads TGTGCCAGCCTTTCCCAGGGGGGTTCTGAAGCTTTCTTT. This chain uses TRBV18 with TRBJ1-1, with 7 bases fitting TRBD1. CDR3 size: 13 residues. Germline trimming cut 8 bases from V and 6 bases from J; bases unmatched to any gene: 9. Germline V gives CDR1 KGHSH, CDR2 LQKENI.

The chain employs TRBV28 and TRBJ1-2, with 10 nucleotides matching TRBD1. V dropped 4 bases and J dropped 5; count of bases not matched to a gene: 10. Germline assignment: CDR1 MDHEN and CDR2 SYDVKM. The CDR3 runs 16 residues. The CDR3 nucleotides are TGTGCCAGCAGTTCGGCCGGGACAGGGGAGCTTTATGGCTACACCTTC. This sequence encodes CASSSAGTGELYGYTF.

The V gene is TRBV6-5, the J gene TRBJ2-5; D not certain. CDR1 is MNHEY, CDR2 SVGAGI, per germline. This CDR3 contains 15 residues. V lost 6 bases, J lost 4 bases, and 18 bases lay in between. This CDR3 is CASSPQRPGRETQYF. In DNA form, the CDR3 reads TGTGCCAGCAGCCCCCAGAGGCCAGGAAGAGAGACCCAGTACTTC.

The CDR3 sequence: CASSEPSGRLMGYTF. The CDR3 nucleotides are TGCGCCAGCAGCGAGCCTTCGGGGCGTTTGATGGGCTACACCTTC. The chain combines TRBV5-1 with TRBJ1-2, with D perhaps TRBD1 (5 bases). Germline assignment: CDR1 SGHRS and CDR2 YFSETQ. The CDR3 length is 15 residues. Trimming removed 4 bases from V and 8 bases from J, with 21 bases in between.

The V and J genes are TRBV7-9 and TRBJ2-1; 7 positions match TRBD1. The trim removed 2 bases at V and 5 bases at J, leaving 6 bases unmatched. The CDR3 loop spans 15 amino acids. CDR1 and CDR2 from the germline V gene are SEHNR and FQNEAQ (reference sequence). CDR3 region: CASSLRTGVDNEQFF. The CDR3 bases are TGTGCCAGCAGCTTAAGGACAGGTGTCGACAATGAGCAGTTCTTC.

The chain couples TRBV5-1 to TRBJ2-3, with D maybe TRBD2 (7 bases). Trimming removed 0 bases at V and 3 bases at J, with 17 bases between. Germline CDR1 SGHRS, CDR2 YFSETQ. This CDR3 contains 17 residues. The CDR3, as DNA: TGCGCCAGCAGCTTGGCCATTGGGGGGGCTTTTACAGATACGCAGTATTTT. Translated, it gives CASSLAIGGAFTDTQYF.

The chain joins TRBV5-6 to TRBJ2-1, with D perhaps TRBD1 or TRBD2 (5 bases each). The CDR3 contains 16 residues. CDR1 is SGHDT, CDR2 YYEEEE, per germline. V was shortened by 0 bases and J by 5 bases, with 15 bases between the two germline ends. The CDR3 nucleotides read TGTGCCAGCAGCTTGGACGAGGGGTGGAGGAACAATGAGCAGTTCTTC. Its protein product is CASSLDEGWRNNEQFF.

The chain couples TRBV6-1 to TRBJ2-2; tentatively, D is TRBD2 (5 bases). CDR3 length equals 12 residues. Germline CDR1 MNHNS, CDR2 SASEGT. The ends were cut back, 6 bases at V and 4 bases at J, with 6 bases in the middle. The CDR3, as DNA: TGTGCCAGCAGGGACTTCACCGGGGAGCTGTTTTTT. Translation: CASRDFTGELFF.

CDR3 in DNA: TGTGCCAGCAGCTTAGTGAATTCTGACGGGGAGCTGTTTTTT. This sequence encodes CASSLVNSDGELFF. V is TRBV7-9 and J is TRBJ2-2, with D uncertain. The CDR3 is made up of 14 amino acids. Germline V gene data show CDR1 as SEHNR and CDR2 as FQNEAQ (reference sequence). Between the trimmed V and J ends, which lost 1 base and 7 bases, there was a span of 10 bases.

CDR3 residues: CATSSLGLAGSTDTQYF. CDR3 in DNA: TGTGCCACCAGCAGCCTTGGACTAGCGGGAAGCACAGATACGCAGTATTTT. This chain joins TRBV15 and TRBJ2-3; 12 bases are a match to TRBD2. V dropped 3 bases and J dropped 0; count of bases not matched to a gene: 4. The CDR3 totals 17 residues. Germline V gene sequence: CDR1 LNHNV, CDR2 YYDKDF (reference sequence).

With regard to this clone: This sample also contains other DNA sequences that code for the same CDR3. This chain links TRBV6-1 with TRBJ2-7; D call uncertain. CDR3 length: 11 residues. Germline lookup yields CDR1 MNHNS and CDR2 SASEGT. The ends were cut back, 6 bases at V and 2 bases at J, with 5 bases in the middle. DNA for the CDR3: TGTGCCAGCAGCCTAACCTACGAGCAGTACTTC. Translating it yields CASSLTYEQYF.

V usage is TRBV9 and J usage is TRBJ2-3, with TRBD1 as a possible D gene (6 bases). The CDR3 spans 12 residues. The germline CDR1 and CDR2 sequences are SGDLS and YYNGEE. V lost 5 bases, J lost 3 bases, and 7 bases lay in between. CDR3 in amino acids: CASRTGTDTQYF. In nucleotides, the CDR3 is TGTGCCAGCAGAACAGGGACAGATACGCAGTATTTT.

Written as DNA, the CDR3 is TGCGCCAGCAGCTTGGCTGCCTTGACAGGTGGAAATGAGCAGTTCTTC. This codes for CASSLAALTGGNEQFF. The rearrangement links TRBV5-1 to TRBJ2-1; a possible D gene is TRBD1 (6 bases). Germline CDR1 reads SGHRS; CDR2 reads YFSETQ. Between the trimmed V and J ends, which lost 0 bases and 7 bases, there was a span of 17 bases. This CDR3 region has 16 residues.

About this clone itself: At one of its ends the junction is not consistent with the germline gene, which may arise from a read error. CDR3 coding DNA: TGTGCTAGCAGCTTGTCGACTAGCGGCAATGAGCAGTTCTTC. Its translation: CASSLSTSGNEQFF. V is TRBV7-7 and J is TRBJ2-1; 9 bases map to TRBD2. This CDR3 has 14 amino acids. Germline V gives CDR1 SSHAT, CDR2 FNYEAQ (reference sequence).

The chain carries TRBV6-5 and TRBJ1-3; 8 bases match TRBD1. CDR1 is MNHEY and CDR2 is SVGAGI in the germline V gene. The ends lost 8 bases at V and 6 bases at J; junction bases unmatched: 9. The CDR3 covers 14 residues. CDR3 protein: CASVDRGSANTIYF. Here the CDR3 DNA reads TGTGCCAGCGTTGACAGGGGAAGTGCAAACACCATATATTTT.

The rearrangement uses TRBV10-3 and TRBJ1-6; TRBD1 aligns across 9 bases. The germline CDR1 and CDR2 sequences are ENHRY and SYGVKD. V shed 10 bases, J shed 9 bases, and the junction held 7 bases outside the gene matches. The CDR3 spans 13 residues. The CDR3 reads CATGQGKGSPLHF. The CDR3 DNA sequence: TGTGCCACAGGACAGGGGAAAGGTTCACCCCTCCACTTT.

This clone appeared a single time. The chain has TRBV30 and TRBJ1-1, with D maybe TRBD1 (6 bases). From germline, CDR1 is GTSNPN and CDR2 SVGIG (reference sequence). V dropped 0 bases and J dropped 7 bases, with 15 bases sitting between them. The CDR3 spans 14 residues. As DNA, the CDR3 is TGTGCCTGGAGTGTAGAAGGGGGAGGGAATGAAGCTTTCTTT. It is translated as CAWSVEGGGNEAFF.

The rearrangement links TRBV6-5 to TRBJ1-1, with unresolved D. The ends were cut back, 7 bases at V and 0 bases at J, with 9 bases in the middle. Germline CDR1 reads MNHEY; CDR2 reads SVGAGI. CDR3 size: 13 residues. CDR3 loop: CASTGGVNTEAFF. The CDR3 DNA is TGTGCCAGCACGGGCGGCGTGAACACTGAAGCTTTCTTT.

This chain connects TRBV28 to TRBJ1-4; perhaps TRBD1 as D (5 bases). From germline, CDR1 is MDHEN and CDR2 SYDVKM. V was shortened by 4 bases and J by 7 bases, with 16 bases between the two germline ends. The CDR3 loop spans 15 amino acids. Here the CDR3 DNA reads TGTGCCAGCAGTTCCCAGGGACGAGGGCCTGAAAAACTGTTTTTT. It is translated as CASSSQGRGPEKLFF.

J is TRBJ1-3 and V is TRBV2, with D tentatively TRBD1 (5 bases). V dropped 6 bases and J dropped 0 bases, with 9 bases sitting between them. In germline, CDR1 is SNHLY, CDR2 FYNNEI. The CDR3 totals 14 residues. In DNA form, the CDR3 reads TGTGCCAGCAGATTTGACAGCTCTGGAAACACCATATATTTT. Its translation is CASRFDSSGNTIYF.